This TCR beta chain was recorded in a study of blood T cell repertoires in COVID-19. Authors' data handling: Researchers report that nucleated cell counts were estimated from reference gene primer amplification. Sequencing used immunoSEQ multiplex PCR; TCRdb keeps in-frame clones, though not all of them. The D gene and trimming were derived from the DNA, and the V and J assignments and clone size from that table. The sample lists more than 95,000 clones, approximately 80% occurring once. The CDR3 covers 13 residues. Per the germline V gene, CDR1 is SGHRS and CDR2 is YFSETQ. V dropped 5 bases and J dropped 5; count of bases not matched to a gene: 5.

The specimen was peripheral blood. The sequence derives from an elderly woman with active or convalescent COVID-19. The chain uses TRBV5-1 and TRBJ2-3; 7 nucleotides line up with TRBD2. CDR3 in DNA: TGCGCCAGCAGGCTAGCGGCCCAAGATACGCAGTATTTT. It specifies CASRLAAQDTQYF.